This T cell receptor beta chain was identified in a study of blood T cell repertoires in COVID-19. On the study more broadly: Sample material is recorded as cDNA or gDNA derived from T cells, B-cell-depleted T cells, or PBMCs.

Per germline, CDR1 MNHEY and CDR2 SVGAGI. CDR3 length equals 14 residues. The V gene lost 6 bases and the J gene lost 6 bases, with 17 bases spanning the gap. As handled by the study authors: Researchers report that nucleated cell counts were estimated from reference gene primer amplification. TCRdb keeps only in-frame clones here, not all; method: immunoSEQ multiplex PCR. That table furnishes V, J and clone size, whereas the DNA furnished D and trimming. Among roughly 230,000 clones listed, over 70% were seen once. Sequenced: peripheral blood. The source of this sequence is a middle-aged man with active or convalescent COVID-19. The V call is TRBV6-5, the J call TRBJ1-2, with D possibly matching TRBD1 (5 bases). The CDR3 region has the DNA TGTGCCAGCAGCCAGGTCGGGACTCTAGATGGCTACACCTTC. It yields the protein CASSQVGTLDGYTF.